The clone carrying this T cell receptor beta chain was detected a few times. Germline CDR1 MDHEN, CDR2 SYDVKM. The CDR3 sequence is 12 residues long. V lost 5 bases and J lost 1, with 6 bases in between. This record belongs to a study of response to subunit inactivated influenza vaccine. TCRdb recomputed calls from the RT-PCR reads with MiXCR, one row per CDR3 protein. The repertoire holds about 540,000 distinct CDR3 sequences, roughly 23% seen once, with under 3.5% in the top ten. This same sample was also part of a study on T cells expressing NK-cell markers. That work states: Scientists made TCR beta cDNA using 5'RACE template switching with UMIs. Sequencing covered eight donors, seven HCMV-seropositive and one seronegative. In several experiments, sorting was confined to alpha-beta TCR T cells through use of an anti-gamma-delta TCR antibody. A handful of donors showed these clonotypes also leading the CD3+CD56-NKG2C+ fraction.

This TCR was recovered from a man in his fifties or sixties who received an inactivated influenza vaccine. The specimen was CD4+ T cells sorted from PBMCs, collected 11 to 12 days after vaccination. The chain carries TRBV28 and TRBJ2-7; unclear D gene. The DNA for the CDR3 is TGTGCCAGCAGTAAAAGTTCCTACGAGCAGTACTTC. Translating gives CASSKSSYEQYF.